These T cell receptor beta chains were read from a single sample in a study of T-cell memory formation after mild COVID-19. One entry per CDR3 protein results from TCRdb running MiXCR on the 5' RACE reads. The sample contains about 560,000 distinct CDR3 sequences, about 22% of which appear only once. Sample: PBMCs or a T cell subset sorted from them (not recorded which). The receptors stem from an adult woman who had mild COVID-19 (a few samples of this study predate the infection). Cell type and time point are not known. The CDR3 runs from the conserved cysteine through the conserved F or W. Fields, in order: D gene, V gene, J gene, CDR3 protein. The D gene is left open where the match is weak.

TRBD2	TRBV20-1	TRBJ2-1	CSALKGLAGAYEQFF
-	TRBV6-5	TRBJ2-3	CATWREHTQYF
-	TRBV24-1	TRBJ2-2	CATSQGNTGELFF
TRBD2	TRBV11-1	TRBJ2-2	CASNGGVPGELFF
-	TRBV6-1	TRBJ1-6	CASSEGGWSVSPLHF
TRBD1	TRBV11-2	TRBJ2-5	CASSLPLTGGKKTQYF
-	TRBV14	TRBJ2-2	CASSQLRPNTGELFF
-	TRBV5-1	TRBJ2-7	CASSLKAVSYEQYF
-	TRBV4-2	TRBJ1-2	CASSQDRVGPGNYGYTF
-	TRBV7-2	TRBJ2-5	CASSFLTATAGYGETQYF
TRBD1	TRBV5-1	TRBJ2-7	CASSLGAGGSYEQYF
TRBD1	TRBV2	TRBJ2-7	CASSGGKGAPYEQYF
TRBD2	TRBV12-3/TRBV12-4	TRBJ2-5	CASRASSGGAKTQYF
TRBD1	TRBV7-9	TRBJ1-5	CASSSQGDQPQHF